What follows is one TCR beta chain and its context. Its cognate antigen has yet to be identified. No quality values exist for individual bases; no much larger clone is one base distant. The CDR3 runs 18 residues from the cysteine to the phenylalanine. Only the CDR3 part of the read is kept: 54 bases, read in frame from the first base. The germline V gene specifies MGHDK as CDR1 and SYGVNS as CDR2. V lost 4 bases and J lost 0 bases, and the count of bases not matched to a germline gene is 12. The Qiagen DNeasy kit was used to extract genomic DNA from unsorted PBMCs and from the negatively selected CD4+ and CD8+ fractions. Amplification of TCR beta CDR3 regions was done by immunoSEQ multiplex PCR with primers that anneal to V and J segments. A synthetic immune receptor repertoire was used to minimize amplification bias, and any residual bias was removed computationally once sequencing was done. The original methods were these. Repertoire diversity was quantified as the Shannon entropy index using custom Python scripts. Unsorted, CD4+ and CD8+ repertoires were examined separately, except in combined analyses, for which CD4+ and CD8+ sequences were merged in silico. A clone was considered expanded if an increase in frequency of at least 2-fold after treatment relative to C1D1 was found, and a pseudocount of 0.5 was applied to clones undetected at baseline. Clones with 0 or 1 copy at C1D1 were defined as singleton clones, while clones with 2 or more copies were defined as non-singleton clones. Clones expanded in unsorted samples were assigned a CD4+, CD8+ or unknown annotation through matching of protein sequences in sorted samples from the same patient. Diversity changes from C1D1 to C4D1 were tested in paired samples using Wilcoxon tests. TCRdb mirrors the immuneACCESS table, restricted to in-frame sequences. Some clones are absent from its copies; in checked studies, under half trace to an unresolved V gene, and the reason for the others is unknown. Clone size and the V and J calls come from that table; the DNA yielded D and trimming. Within this sample are about 110,000 clones, with around 89% of them counted one time only. The ten largest clones take up around 20% of the sample.

Per the publication, the time point label means: cycle 2 day 1 (C2D1) of nivolumab. Relapse after autologous stem cell transplantation had occurred in all trial patients, and cohorts A, B and C were distinguished by prior brentuximab vedotin exposure. The trial cohort comprised a few dozen patients with relapsed/refractory classical Hodgkin lymphoma whose best overall responses were complete response, partial response or progressive disease. Single-agent nivolumab was administered to trial patients in the multi-cohort phase II CheckMate 205 trial. An independent review committee assessed best overall response using the 2007 International Working Group response criteria. PBMCs from the trial were collected at three points: immediately before nivolumab initiation (C1D1), and during therapy at cycle 2 day 1 and cycle 4 day 1. After peripheral blood was drawn into 8 mL Vacutainer Cell Preparation Tubes, PBMCs were isolated by centrifugation and then cryopreserved.

These data originate in a study of PD-1 blockade in classical Hodgkin lymphoma (dated by TCRdb to 2018 to 2020). In the study overall: Nivolumab dosing was 3 mg/kg intravenously every 2 weeks, continuing until either disease progression or unacceptable toxicity. The study used CyTOF and TCR beta sequencing to define a peripheral blood immune signature of response to PD-1 blockade in classical Hodgkin lymphoma.

The full study reports these points: A significant rise by C4D1 was seen in CD4+ but not CD8+ TCR diversity (p=0.0027 vs p=0.16), with the rise being most apparent in complete responders (p=0.02). Lower diversity was observed in patients in whom nivolumab was started less than 1 year after ASCT, and these patients were excluded from later analyses so that confounding by immune reconstitution would be avoided. Only a single clinical trial cohort was studied, and what caused the repertoire differences, possibly disease activity or prior therapy, remained undefined. Baseline TCR diversity was reported to be lower in newly diagnosed patients than in healthy donors, and even lower in relapsed/refractory patients. Trial patients with a complete response had baseline diversity similar to that of newly diagnosed patients, while partial responders and progressors had significantly lower diversity.

The clonotype comes from a human donor with classical Hodgkin lymphoma. The chain is encoded by TRBV25-1 joined to TRBJ2-3, and 8 bases in between align with TRBD1. Source: peripheral blood mononuclear cells (PBMCs), taken before the second cycle of nivolumab. The nucleotide sequence is given as TGTGCCAGCAGTGGATGGACAGGGAGAGGACATAGCACAGATACGCAGTATTTT. It encodes CASSGWTGRGHSTDTQYF. This CDR3, with the reference TRBV25-1 and TRBJ2-3 proteins standing in past its ends, gives the full variable domain EADIYQTPRYLVIGTGKKITLECSQTMGHDKMYWYQQDPGMELHLIHYSYGVNSTEKGDLSSESTVSRIRTEHFPLTLESARPSHTSQYLCASSGWTGRGHSTDTQYFGPGTRLTVL.